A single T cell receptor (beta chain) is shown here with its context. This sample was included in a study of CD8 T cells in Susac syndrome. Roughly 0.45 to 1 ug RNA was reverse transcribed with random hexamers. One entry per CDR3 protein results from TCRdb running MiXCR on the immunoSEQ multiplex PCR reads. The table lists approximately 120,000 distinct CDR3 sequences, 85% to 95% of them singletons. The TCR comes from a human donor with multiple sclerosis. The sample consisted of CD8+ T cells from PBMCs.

The CDR3 DNA reads as TGTGCCAGCACCCCTAGCGGGAGAGACCAAGAGACCCAGTACTTC. This translates into CASTPSGRDQETQYF. The chain couples TRBV12-3 or TRBV12-4 to TRBJ2-5; 10 bases line up with TRBD2. This CDR3 spans 15 amino acids. The trim removed 7 bases at V and 0 bases at J, leaving 5 bases unmatched.